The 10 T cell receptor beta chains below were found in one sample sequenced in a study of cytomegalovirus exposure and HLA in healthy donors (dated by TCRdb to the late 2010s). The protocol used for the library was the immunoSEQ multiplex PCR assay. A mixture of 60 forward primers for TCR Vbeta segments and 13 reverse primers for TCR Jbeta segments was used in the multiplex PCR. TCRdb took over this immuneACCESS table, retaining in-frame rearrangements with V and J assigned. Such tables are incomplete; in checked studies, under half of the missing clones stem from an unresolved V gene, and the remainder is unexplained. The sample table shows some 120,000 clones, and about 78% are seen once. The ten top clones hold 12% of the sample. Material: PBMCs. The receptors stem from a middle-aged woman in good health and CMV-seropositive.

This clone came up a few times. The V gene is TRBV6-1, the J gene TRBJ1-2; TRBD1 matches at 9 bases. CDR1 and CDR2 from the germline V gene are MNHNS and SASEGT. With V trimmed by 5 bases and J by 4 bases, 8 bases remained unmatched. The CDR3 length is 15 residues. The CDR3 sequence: CASSRTGTGSYGYTF. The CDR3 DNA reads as TGTGCCAGCAGTCGGACCGGGACAGGGTCCTATGGCTACACCTTC.

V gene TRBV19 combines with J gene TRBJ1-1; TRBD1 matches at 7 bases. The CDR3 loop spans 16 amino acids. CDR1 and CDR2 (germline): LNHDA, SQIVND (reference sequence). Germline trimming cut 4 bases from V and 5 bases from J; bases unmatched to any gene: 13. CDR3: CASSTREGARDTEAFF. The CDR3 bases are TGTGCCAGTAGTACCCGGGAGGGGGCGAGGGATACTGAAGCTTTCTTT.

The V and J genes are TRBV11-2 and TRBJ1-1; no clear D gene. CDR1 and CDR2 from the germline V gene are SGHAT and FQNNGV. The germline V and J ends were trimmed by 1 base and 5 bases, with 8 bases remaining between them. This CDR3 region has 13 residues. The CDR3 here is CASSLGRMTEAFF. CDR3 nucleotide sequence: TGTGCCAGCAGCTTAGGCAGGATGACTGAAGCTTTCTTT.

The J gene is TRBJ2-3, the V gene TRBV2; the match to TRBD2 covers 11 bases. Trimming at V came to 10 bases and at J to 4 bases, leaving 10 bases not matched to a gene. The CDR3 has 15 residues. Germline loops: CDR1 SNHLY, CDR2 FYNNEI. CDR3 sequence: CATKGTSGASDTQYF. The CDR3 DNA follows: TGTGCCACTAAAGGGACTAGCGGCGCCTCAGATACGCAGTATTTT.

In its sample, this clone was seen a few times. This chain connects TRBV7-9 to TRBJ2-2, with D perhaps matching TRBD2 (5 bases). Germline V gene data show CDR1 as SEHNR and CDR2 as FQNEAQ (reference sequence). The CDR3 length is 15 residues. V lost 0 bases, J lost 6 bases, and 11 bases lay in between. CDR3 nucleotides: TGTGCCAGCAGCTTAGCTGGCCTAGCCCCCGGGGAGCTGTTTTTT. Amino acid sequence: CASSLAGLAPGELFF.

The CDR3 DNA sequence: TGTGCCAGCAGGGCGACAGGGTCCTACGAGCAGTACTTC. Its translation: CASRATGSYEQYF. The chain joins TRBV27 to TRBJ2-7, with 7 bases identical to TRBD1. Unmatched junction bases numbered 3, after V lost 6 bases and J lost 1 base. CDR3 size: 13 residues. Germline CDR1 and CDR2: MNHEY and SMNVEV (reference sequence).

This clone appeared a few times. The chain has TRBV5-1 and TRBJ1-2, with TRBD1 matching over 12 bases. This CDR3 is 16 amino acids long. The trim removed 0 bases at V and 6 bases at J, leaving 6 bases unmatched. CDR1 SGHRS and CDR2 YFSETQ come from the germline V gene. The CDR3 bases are TGCGCCAGCAGCTTGGATGGGACAGGGGGCGCGAATGGCTACACCTTC. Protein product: CASSLDGTGGANGYTF. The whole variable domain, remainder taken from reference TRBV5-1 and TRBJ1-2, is KAGVTQTPRYLIKTRGQQVTLSCSPISGHRSVSWYQQTPGQGLQFLFEYFSETQRNKGNFPGRFSGRQFSNSRSEMNVSTLELGDSALYLCASSLDGTGGANGYTFGSGTRLTVV.

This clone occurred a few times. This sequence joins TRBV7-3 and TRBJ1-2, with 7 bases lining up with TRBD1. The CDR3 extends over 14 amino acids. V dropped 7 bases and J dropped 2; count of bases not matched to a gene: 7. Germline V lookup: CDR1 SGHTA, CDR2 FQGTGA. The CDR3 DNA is TGTGCCAGCACCCCTCAGGGGGGAAACTATGGCTACACCTTC. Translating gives CASTPQGGNYGYTF.

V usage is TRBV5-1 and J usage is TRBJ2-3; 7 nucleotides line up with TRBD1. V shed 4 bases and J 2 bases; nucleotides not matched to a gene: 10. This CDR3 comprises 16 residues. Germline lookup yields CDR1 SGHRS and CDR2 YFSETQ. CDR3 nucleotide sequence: TGCGCCAGCAGCACTGGCCTGACAGGGTTCACAGATACGCAGTATTTT. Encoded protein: CASSTGLTGFTDTQYF.

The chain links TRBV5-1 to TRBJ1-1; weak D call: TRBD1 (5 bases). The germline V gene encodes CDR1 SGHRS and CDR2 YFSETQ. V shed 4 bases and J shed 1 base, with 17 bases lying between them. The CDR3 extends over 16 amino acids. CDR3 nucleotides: TGCGCCAGCAGCCCCCGCTCGGGGGGTAAGAACACTGAAGCTTTCTTT. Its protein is CASSPRSGGKNTEAFF.